The 23 T cell receptor beta chains below all came from one sample that was sequenced in a study of blood T cell repertoires in COVID-19. Sequencing used immunoSEQ multiplex PCR; TCRdb keeps in-frame clones, though not all of them. Of under 150,000 clones listed, around 84% were seen once; the top ten hold about an eighth. Specimen: peripheral blood. The receptor source for this set is a human donor in a cohort sampled during active COVID-19.

The chain carries TRBV7-2 and TRBJ1-3; the match to TRBD1 covers 7 bases. Germline CDR1 SGHTA, CDR2 FQGNSA. The CDR3 runs to 16 residues. The trim removed 5 bases at V and 0 bases at J, leaving 7 bases unmatched. CDR3 in amino acids: CASSIGGRLSGNTIYF. The CDR3 nucleotides read TGTGCCAGCAGCATAGGGGGCAGGCTCTCTGGAAACACCATATATTTT.

The rearrangement uses TRBV12-3 or TRBV12-4 and TRBJ2-4, with D unresolved. This CDR3 has 12 residues. V lost 6 bases and J 6 bases, leaving 9 bases between the germline ends. This chain's CDR3 is CASSPPGNIQYF. The CDR3 nucleotides are TGTGCCAGCAGCCCCCCAGGAAACATTCAGTACTTC.

This chain connects TRBV25-1 to TRBJ1-6, with a weak D call TRBD1 (5 bases). V was cut by 2 bases and J by 13 bases, with 24 bases left in between. Germline CDR1 is MGHDK and CDR2 is SYGVNS. The CDR3 sequence is 17 residues long. CDR3 nucleotides: TGTGCCAGCAGTGAAGGCTCCTGGGGCCTCGGGCTGGATCCCCTCCACTTT. As protein: CASSEGSWGLGLDPLHF.

V usage is TRBV15 and J usage is TRBJ2-1; 13 positions match TRBD2. This CDR3 is 15 amino acids long. The V gene end was trimmed by 8 bases and the J gene end by 6 bases; junction bases not matched to a gene: 7. The germline V gene encodes CDR1 LNHNV and CDR2 YYDKDF (reference sequence). The DNA for the CDR3 is TGTGCCACCTCACCGGGACTAGCGGGGATCAATGAGCAGTTCTTC. Protein product: CATSPGLAGINEQFF.

V usage is TRBV6-5 and J usage is TRBJ1-1; D unresolved. CDR1 and CDR2 from the germline V gene are MNHEY and SVGAGI. V lost 5 bases and J 3 bases, leaving 7 bases between the germline ends. The CDR3 has 12 amino acids. The CDR3 region is CASSNSYTEAFF. CDR3 DNA sequence: TGTGCCAGCAGTAACAGTTACACTGAAGCTTTCTTT.

Only one count was recorded for this clone. The genes are TRBV7-3 and TRBJ1-2; TRBD1 might be the D (6 bases). The V gene lost 0 bases and the J gene lost 5 bases, with 13 bases spanning the gap. Germline lookup yields CDR1 SGHTA and CDR2 FQGTGA. The CDR3 extends over 15 amino acids. CDR3 in amino acids: CASSLTGGARYGYTF. CDR3 nucleotides: TGTGCCAGCAGCTTAACTGGGGGCGCGAGATATGGCTACACCTTC.

The rearrangement links TRBV9 to TRBJ2-3; D call uncertain. V dropped 4 bases and J dropped 2 bases, with 8 bases sitting between them. CDR3 length: 13 residues. Germline lookup yields CDR1 SGDLS and CDR2 YYNGEE. CDR3 nucleotide sequence: TGTGCCAGCAGCCCCCATCCCACAGATACGCAGTATTTT. Its translation is CASSPHPTDTQYF.

The V call is TRBV20-1, the J call TRBJ2-7; D possibly corresponds to TRBD1 (6 bases). CDR3 length equals 12 residues. CDR1 and CDR2 (germline): DFQATT, SNEGSKA (reference sequence). V was trimmed by 3 bases and J by 2 bases, leaving 8 bases between them. CDR3 sequence (DNA): TGCAGTGCTAGTGGGGACACCTACGAGCAGTACTTC. This encodes CSASGDTYEQYF.

The chain combines TRBV11-2 with TRBJ2-7, with D perhaps TRBD1 (5 bases). Germline CDR1 SGHAT, CDR2 FQNNGV. Trimming took 2 bases from V and 4 from J, leaving 12 bases between them. CDR3 length equals 14 residues. The CDR3 sequence: CASSLYGAAYEQYF. Written as DNA, the CDR3 is TGTGCCAGCAGCTTATATGGGGCAGCTTACGAGCAGTACTTC. The full variable domain, its missing parts supplied by reference TRBV11-2 and TRBJ2-7, is EAGVAQSPRYKIIEKRQSVAFWCNPISGHATLYWYQQILGQGPKLLIQFQNNGVVDDSQLPKDRFSAERLKGVDSTLKIQPAKLEDSAVYLCASSLYGAAYEQYFGPGTRLTVT.

This sequence joins TRBV9 and TRBJ1-1; 8 bases map to TRBD1. This CDR3 contains 13 residues. Germline lookup yields CDR1 SGDLS and CDR2 YYNGEE. Losses at the gene ends were 1 base for V and 4 bases for J; bases not matched to a gene: 0. The CDR3 protein is CASSVQGATEAFF. The CDR3 nucleotides are TGTGCCAGCAGCGTACAGGGGGCCACTGAAGCTTTCTTT.

The rearrangement uses TRBV11-2 and TRBJ2-6; 7 nucleotides line up with TRBD1. CDR1 is SGHAT and CDR2 is FQNNGV in the germline V gene. This CDR3 region has 18 residues. J lost 1 base, V lost 5 bases, and 11 bases had no gene match. The CDR3 DNA reads as TGTGCCAGCAGCCGGAAGACAGGGCTAAGTTCTGGGGCCAACGTCCTGACTTTC. As protein: CASSRKTGLSSGANVLTF.

V gene TRBV5-1 combines with J gene TRBJ2-7, with a tentative D call TRBD2 (5 bases). Trimming removed 4 bases at V and 0 bases at J, with 14 bases between. Looked up from germline, CDR1 is SGHRS and CDR2 is YFSETQ. The CDR3 consists of 15 residues. CDR3 DNA sequence: TGCGCCAGCAGCATGCGGGCAGGTACCTCCTACGAGCAGTACTTC. Protein sequence: CASSMRAGTSYEQYF.

This clone has a handful of counts. This chain joins TRBV6-4 and TRBJ2-7; D is unresolved. V gave up 8 bases and J gave up 2 bases, with 16 bases separating them. The CDR3 runs to 14 residues. In germline, CDR1 is MRHNA, CDR2 SNTAGT. The CDR3 sequence is CASPRLPPPYEQYF. In nucleotides, the CDR3 is TGTGCCAGCCCGCGGCTTCCCCCCCCCTACGAGCAGTACTTC.

A single count supports this clone. The chain uses TRBV21-1 and TRBJ2-3; the table gives TRBD2 as D, unverified against the DNA. TRBV21-1 is flagged as a pseudogene. The CDR3 is 14 amino acids. The CDR3 DNA is TGTGCCAGCAGCAAGGATGGAGGGTCAGATACGCAGTATTTT. It yields the protein CASSKDGGSDTQYF.

This clone was picked up one time. CDR3 bases: TGTGCCAGCCCCTGGGCCAGGTCACCCCTCCACTTT. Translating gives CASPWARSPLHF. The rearrangement uses TRBV6-5 and TRBJ1-6; D call uncertain. The germline V and J ends were trimmed by 8 bases and 10 bases, with 12 bases remaining between them. This CDR3 has 12 amino acids. The germline V gene encodes CDR1 MNHEY and CDR2 SVGAGI.

This clone was seen once. The chain joins TRBV28 to TRBJ1-5; the D gene is possibly TRBD1 (5 bases). In germline, CDR1 is MDHEN, CDR2 SYDVKM. The V gene lost 6 bases and the J gene lost 5 bases, with 17 bases spanning the gap. The CDR3 is 15 amino acids. The CDR3 loop reads CASRTPRQYHQPQHF. The CDR3 region has the DNA TGTGCCAGCAGAACCCCGAGACAGTATCATCAGCCCCAGCATTTT.

The rearrangement links TRBV6-5 to TRBJ1-3; 7 bases map to TRBD1. The CDR3 is made up of 14 amino acids. With 5 bases clipped from V and 2 bases from J, the junction kept 3 bases outside the gene matches. CDR1 and CDR2 (germline): MNHEY, SVGAGI. DNA of the CDR3: TGTGCCAGCAGTACACAGGGGACTGGAAACACCATATATTTT. Its translation is CASSTQGTGNTIYF.

V and J are TRBV12-3 or TRBV12-4 and TRBJ1-5; tentative D call: TRBD1 (5 bases). The length of the CDR3 is 13 residues. The ends were cut back, 4 bases at V and 6 bases at J, with 10 bases in the middle. CDR3 nucleotide sequence: TGTGCCAGCAGTTCAGGGAGGGTTCAGCCCCAGCATTTT. This codes for CASSSGRVQPQHF.

The chain joins TRBV4-3 to TRBJ2-2; 10 bases align to TRBD2. CDR1 is LGHNA and CDR2 is YSLEER in the germline V gene. The CDR3 length is 16 residues. V trimming: 0 bases; J trimming: 6 bases; junction bases outside the gene matches: 4. The CDR3 loop is CASSQDSGGVAGELFF. CDR3 nucleotides: TGCGCCAGCAGCCAAGACAGCGGGGGGGTTGCCGGGGAGCTGTTTTTT.

V gene TRBV7-9 combines with J gene TRBJ2-3, with D possibly matching TRBD2 (6 bases). The CDR3 totals 15 residues. Germline-derived CDR1 and CDR2 are SEHNR and FQNEAQ (reference sequence). The V end lost 2 bases, the J end lost 2 bases, and 11 bases lay between the germline ends. The CDR3 DNA reads TGTGCCAGCAGCTTACGGGGGTCCTTCACAGATACGCAGTATTTT. Its protein product is CASSLRGSFTDTQYF.

The chain recombines TRBV5-5 with TRBJ1-2; D not certain. The CDR3 is made up of 14 amino acids. V lost 0 bases, J lost 7 bases, and 13 bases lay in between. Germline CDR1 reads SGHKS; CDR2 reads YYEKEE (reference sequence). As DNA, the CDR3 is TGTGCCAGCAGCTTGGCCAGAGACATTTTTGGCTACACCTTC. Protein sequence: CASSLARDIFGYTF.

V and J are TRBV7-2 and TRBJ1-4, with 8 bases fitting TRBD1. V trimming: 5 bases; J trimming: 7 bases; junction bases outside the gene matches: 6. This CDR3 is built from 14 residues. The germline CDR1 and CDR2 sequences are SGHTA and FQGNSA. The CDR3 sequence: CASSPGGRSEKLFF. The DNA for the CDR3 is TGTGCCAGCAGCCCAGGGGGCCGGTCTGAAAAACTGTTTTTT.

The chain combines TRBV4-3 with TRBJ2-7, with D possibly matching TRBD1 (6 bases). The V end was cut by 1 base, the J end by 2 bases, with 12 bases between. CDR3 length: 15 residues. Germline V gives CDR1 LGHNA, CDR2 YSLEER. The CDR3 loop is CASSQATGYAYEQYF. The DNA for the CDR3 is TGCGCCAGCAGCCAAGCGACAGGTTACGCCTACGAGCAGTACTTC.